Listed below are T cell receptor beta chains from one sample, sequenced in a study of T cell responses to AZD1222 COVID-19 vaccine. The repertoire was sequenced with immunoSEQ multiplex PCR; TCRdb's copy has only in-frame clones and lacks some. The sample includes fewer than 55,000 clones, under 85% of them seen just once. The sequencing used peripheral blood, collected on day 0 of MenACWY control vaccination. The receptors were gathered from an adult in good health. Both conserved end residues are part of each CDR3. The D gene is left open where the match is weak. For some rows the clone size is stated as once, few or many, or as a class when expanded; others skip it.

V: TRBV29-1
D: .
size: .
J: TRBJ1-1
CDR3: CSVRWGAINTEAFF
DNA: TGCAGCGTCAGGTGGGGGGCCATCAACACTGAAGCTTTCTTT

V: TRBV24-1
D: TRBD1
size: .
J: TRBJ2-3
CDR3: CATSDATGTGGPTDTQYF
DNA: TGTGCCACCAGTGATGCAACCGGGACAGGGGGCCCCACAGATACGCAGTATTTT

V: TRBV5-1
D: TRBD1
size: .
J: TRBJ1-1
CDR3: CASRRTGQNTEAFF
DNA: TGCGCCAGCAGAAGGACAGGGCAGAACACTGAAGCTTTCTTT

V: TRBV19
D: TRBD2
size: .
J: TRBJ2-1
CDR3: CASTRTSGREQFF
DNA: TGTGCCAGTACCCGGACTAGCGGGCGTGAGCAGTTCTTC

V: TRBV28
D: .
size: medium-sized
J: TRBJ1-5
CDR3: CASSLGGEYQPQHF
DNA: TGTGCCAGCAGCTTAGGAGGGGAATATCAGCCCCAGCATTTT

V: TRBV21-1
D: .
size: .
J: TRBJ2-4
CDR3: CASCGPRLALAKNIQYF
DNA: TGTGCCAGCTGCGGCCCTCGACTAGCCCTAGCCAAAAACATTCAGTACTTC

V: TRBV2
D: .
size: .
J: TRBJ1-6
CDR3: CASSDSSGSPLHF
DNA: TGTGCCAGCAGTGACAGCTCGGGATCACCCCTCCACTTT

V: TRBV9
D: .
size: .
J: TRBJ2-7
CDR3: CASSGDELPLMEQYF
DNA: TGTGCCAGCAGCGGAGATGAGCTGCCCTTGATGGAGCAGTACTTC

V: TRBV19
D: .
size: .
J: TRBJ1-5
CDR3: CASSGPGLGSNQPQHF
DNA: TGTGCCAGTAGTGGGCCCGGTTTAGGCTCTAATCAGCCCCAGCATTTT

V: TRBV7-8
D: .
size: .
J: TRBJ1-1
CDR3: CASSLGGHVNTEAFF
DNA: TGTGCCAGCAGCTTAGGTGGGCACGTGAACACTGAAGCTTTCTTT

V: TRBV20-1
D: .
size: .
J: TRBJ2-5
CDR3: CSARPRTQYF
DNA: TGCAGTGCTAGGCCGCGGACCCAGTACTTC

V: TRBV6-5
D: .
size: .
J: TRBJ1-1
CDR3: CASTLQGNTEAFF
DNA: TGTGCCAGCACCTTACAGGGTAACACTGAAGCTTTCTTT

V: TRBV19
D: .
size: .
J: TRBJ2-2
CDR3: CASALAGLGELFF
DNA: TGTGCCAGCGCTCTGGCAGGGTTGGGGGAGCTGTTTTTT

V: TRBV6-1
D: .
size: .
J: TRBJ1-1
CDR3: CASSEIEGGNTEAFF
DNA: TGTGCCAGCAGTGAAATAGAGGGAGGGAACACTGAAGCTTTCTTT

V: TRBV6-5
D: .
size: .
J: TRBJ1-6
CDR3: CASRQQINSPLHF
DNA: TGTGCCAGCAGGCAACAGATCAATTCACCCCTCCACTTT

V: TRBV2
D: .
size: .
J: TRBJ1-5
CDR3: CASSEASGTQPQHF
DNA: TGTGCCAGCAGTGAAGCCTCAGGGACGCAGCCCCAGCATTTT

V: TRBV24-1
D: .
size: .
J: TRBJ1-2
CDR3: CATSDSPRQGYTF
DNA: TGTGCCACCAGTGATTCGCCCCGACAGGGCTACACCTTC

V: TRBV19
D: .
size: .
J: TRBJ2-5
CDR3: CASKGVGETQYF
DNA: TGTGCCAGTAAGGGAGTTGGGGAGACCCAGTACTTC

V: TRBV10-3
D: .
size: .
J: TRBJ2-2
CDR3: CAIGAGPNTGELFF
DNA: TGTGCCATCGGGGCAGGGCCTAACACCGGGGAGCTGTTTTTT

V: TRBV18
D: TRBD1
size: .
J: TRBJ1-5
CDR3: CASSPTGDSNQPQHF
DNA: TGTGCCAGCTCACCGACAGGGGATAGCAATCAGCCCCAGCATTTT

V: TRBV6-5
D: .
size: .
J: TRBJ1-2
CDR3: CASSAGWGYGYTF
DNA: TGTGCCAGCTCCGCGGGTTGGGGCTATGGCTACACCTTC

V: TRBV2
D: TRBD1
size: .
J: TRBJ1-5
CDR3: CASRRQGDQPQHF
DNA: TGTGCCAGCCGGCGACAGGGAGATCAGCCCCAGCATTTT

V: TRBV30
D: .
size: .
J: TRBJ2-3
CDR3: CAWTKSTDTQYF
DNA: TGTGCCTGGACTAAGAGCACAGATACGCAGTATTTT

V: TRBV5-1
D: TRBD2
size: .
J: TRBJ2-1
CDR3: CASSLGGLNNEQFF
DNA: TGCGCCAGCAGCCTGGGGGGACTAAACAATGAGCAGTTCTTC

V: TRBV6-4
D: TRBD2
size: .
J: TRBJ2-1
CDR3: CASSEGGGAYNEQFF
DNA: TGTGCCAGCAGTGAAGGCGGGGGGGCCTACAATGAGCAGTTCTTC

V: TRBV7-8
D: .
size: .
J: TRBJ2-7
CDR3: CASSLVLDYEQYF
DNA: TGTGCCAGCAGCTTGGTTTTGGACTACGAGCAGTACTTC

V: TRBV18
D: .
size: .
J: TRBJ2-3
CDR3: CASSALTGKVSTDTQYF
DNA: TGTGCCAGCTCAGCCCTTACAGGAAAAGTAAGCACAGATACGCAGTATTTT